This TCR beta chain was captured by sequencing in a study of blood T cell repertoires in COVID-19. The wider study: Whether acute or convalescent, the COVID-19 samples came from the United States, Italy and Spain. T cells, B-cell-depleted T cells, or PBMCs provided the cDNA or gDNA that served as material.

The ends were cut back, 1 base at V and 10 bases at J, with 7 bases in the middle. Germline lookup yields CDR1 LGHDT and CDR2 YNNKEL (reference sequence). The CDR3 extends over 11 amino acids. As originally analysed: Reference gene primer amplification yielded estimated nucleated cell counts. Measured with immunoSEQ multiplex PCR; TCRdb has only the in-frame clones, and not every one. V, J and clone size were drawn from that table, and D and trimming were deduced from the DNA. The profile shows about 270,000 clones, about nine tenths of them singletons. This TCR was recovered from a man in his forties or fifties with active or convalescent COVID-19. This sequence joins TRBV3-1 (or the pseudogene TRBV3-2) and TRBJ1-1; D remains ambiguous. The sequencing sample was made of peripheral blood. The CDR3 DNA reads TGTGCCAGCAGCCAAGCGGAGCGAGCTTTCTTT. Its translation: CASSQAERAFF.